The 21 T cell receptor beta chains given below trace back to one sample, sequenced in a study of glioma-infiltrating T cells after dendritic cell vaccination. Using immunoSEQ multiplex PCR, the repertoire was profiled, and TCRdb retains in-frame clones only, with some absent. Of 55,000 to 75,000 clones listed, 81% are singletons. The sequenced sample was blood, obtained before dendritic cell vaccination. These receptors came from a human donor with glioblastoma.

In this sample, this clone turned up a few times. This chain connects TRBV2 to TRBJ2-1; D may be TRBD2 (6 bases). The length of the CDR3 is 15 residues. Germline V gene sequence: CDR1 SNHLY, CDR2 FYNNEI. Trimming stripped 6 bases from V and 4 bases from J, with 16 bases between. CDR3 nucleotides: TGTGCCAGCAGAGACGGGACTGCAATTTACAATGAGCAGTTCTTC. As protein: CASRDGTAIYNEQFF.

J is TRBJ2-2 and V is TRBV5-1, with D unclear. The CDR3 runs 13 residues. Germline V CDR1 and CDR2: SGHRS, YFSETQ. V was cut by 3 bases and J by 3 bases, with 6 bases left in between. The CDR3 region is CASSSPDTGELFF. In DNA form, the CDR3 reads TGCGCCAGCAGCTCTCCCGACACCGGGGAGCTGTTTTTT.

The CDR3 nucleotides read TGTGCCAGCTCCCAATGGGCAGGGGATCAGCCCCAGCATTTT. Translating it yields CASSQWAGDQPQHF. V is TRBV27 and J is TRBJ1-5; TRBD1 might be the D (6 bases). Germline V lookup: CDR1 MNHEY, CDR2 SMNVEV (reference sequence). V was cut by 8 bases and J by 5 bases, with 16 bases left in between. The CDR3 consists of 14 residues.

The gene calls are TRBV18 and TRBJ1-1, with D possibly TRBD1 on 5 matching bases. Per the germline V gene, CDR1 is KGHSH and CDR2 is LQKENI. Between the trimmed V and J ends, which lost 2 bases and 8 bases, there was a span of 6 bases. There are 11 residues in the CDR3. CDR3 DNA: TGTGCCAGCTCACCAGGACAAGAAGCTTTCTTT. Translation: CASSPGQEAFF.

The chain is built from TRBV7-2 and TRBJ2-2; D is unresolved. Trimming took 4 bases from V and 6 from J, leaving 15 bases between them. Germline V CDR1 and CDR2: SGHTA, FQGNSA. CDR3 length: 15 residues. CDR3 amino acids: CASSSQPTSAGELFF. CDR3 DNA sequence: TGTGCCAGCAGCTCGCAACCCACCTCGGCCGGGGAGCTGTTTTTT.

The rearrangement uses TRBV29-1 and TRBJ1-2, with D maybe TRBD1 (5 bases). V was pared by 4 bases and J by 4 bases, with 16 bases between. The CDR3 spans 14 residues. Germline CDR1 reads SQVTM; CDR2 reads ANQGSEA. This CDR3 is CSVAGGKVAYGYTF. As DNA, the CDR3 is TGCAGCGTTGCTGGGGGGAAGGTTGCCTATGGCTACACCTTC.

The chain recombines TRBV2 with TRBJ2-7; D perhaps matches TRBD1 (6 bases). V was trimmed by 6 bases and J by 1 base, leaving 13 bases between them. The CDR3 totals 14 residues. CDR1 is SNHLY, CDR2 FYNNEI, per germline. Written as DNA, the CDR3 is TGTGCCAGCAGGGAGAGGACAGTTTCCTACGAGCAGTACTTC. Translated: CASRERTVSYEQYF.

This clone was seen a handful of times. This rearrangement joins TRBV7-2 to TRBJ1-1; TRBD1 aligns across 7 bases. The CDR3 extends over 14 amino acids. From germline, CDR1 is SGHTA and CDR2 FQGNSA. J was trimmed by 2 bases and V by 1 base; bases with no gene match: 1. This CDR3 is CASSLGTGNTEAFF. Written as DNA, the CDR3 is TGTGCCAGCAGCTTAGGGACAGGCAACACTGAAGCTTTCTTT.

V and J are TRBV29-1 and TRBJ2-1; D ambiguous. Germline-derived CDR1 and CDR2 are SQVTM and ANQGSEA. Trimming removed 7 bases at V and 0 bases at J, with 13 bases between. This CDR3 spans 14 amino acids. The DNA of the CDR3 is TGCAGCGCCCCGACCCCAGGCTCCTACAATGAGCAGTTCTTC. It codes for CSAPTPGSYNEQFF.

This rearrangement joins TRBV4-1 to TRBJ1-4; D gene ambiguous. The V gene's germline CDR1 is MGHRA and CDR2 YSYEKL. With 4 bases removed from V and 3 bases from J, the gap between germline ends came to 18 bases. This CDR3 has 17 residues. The CDR3 reads CASSPRGSLPSNEKLFF. CDR3 nucleotide sequence: TGCGCCAGCAGCCCTAGAGGCAGCTTACCTTCTAATGAAAAACTGTTTTTT.

CDR3 region: CASSTGSYEQYF. Here the CDR3 DNA reads TGTGCCAGCAGTACAGGGTCTTACGAGCAGTACTTC. The V call is TRBV6-5, the J call TRBJ2-7; D is perhaps TRBD1 (6 bases). The germline V gene encodes CDR1 MNHEY and CDR2 SVGAGI. The CDR3 is 12 residues long. Between the trimmed V and J ends, which lost 5 bases and 4 bases, there was a span of 9 bases.

The rearrangement uses TRBV9 and TRBJ2-3; possibly TRBD2 for D (6 bases). The CDR3 spans 16 residues. Germline assignment: CDR1 SGDLS and CDR2 YYNGEE. Trimming cost V 0 bases and J 4 bases, with 15 bases left between them. This CDR3 reads CASSVAPGVDADTQYF. Here the CDR3 DNA reads TGTGCCAGCAGCGTAGCCCCGGGGGTGGACGCAGATACGCAGTATTTT.

The chain employs TRBV4-1 and TRBJ2-5; possibly TRBD2 for D (6 bases). The V and J ends lost 4 bases and 5 bases respectively, with 17 bases between them. In germline, CDR1 is MGHRA, CDR2 YSYEKL. The CDR3 is 15 residues long. Written as DNA, the CDR3 is TGCGCCAGCAGCCTCGGGACGCGGGGAGAGGAGACCCAGTACTTC. Protein product: CASSLGTRGEETQYF.

CDR3 residues: CASSREIDGKGTDTQYF. DNA for the CDR3: TGTGCCAGCAGCCGGGAAATTGACGGTAAGGGCACAGATACGCAGTATTTT. The chain employs TRBV5-6 and TRBJ2-3; D might be TRBD2 (5 bases). V dropped 4 bases and J dropped 1 base, with 19 bases sitting between them. Germline CDR1 SGHDT, CDR2 YYEEEE. There are 17 residues in the CDR3.

The V call is TRBV29-1, the J call TRBJ1-5, with 7 positions matching TRBD1. Germline loops: CDR1 SQVTM, CDR2 ANQGSEA. With V trimmed by 3 bases and J by 0 bases, 5 bases remained unmatched. The CDR3 covers 15 residues. This chain's CDR3 is CSVDTGEDSNQPQHF. The CDR3 DNA is TGCAGCGTTGACACAGGGGAAGATAGCAATCAGCCCCAGCATTTT. Full variable domain (rest looked up from reference TRBV29-1 and TRBJ1-5): SAVISQKPSRDICQRGTSLTIQCQVDSQVTMMFWYRQQPGQSLTLIATANQGSEATYESGFVIDKFPISRPNLTFSTLTVSNMSPEDSSIYLCSVDTGEDSNQPQHFGDGTRLSIL.

This chain joins TRBV27 and TRBJ2-1; 13 bases line up with TRBD2. Germline CDR1 reads MNHEY; CDR2 reads SMNVEV (reference sequence). The CDR3 spans 17 residues. Germline trimming cut 2 bases from V and 7 bases from J; bases unmatched to any gene: 8. The CDR3, as DNA: TGTGCCAGCAGTTTAAGGGGACTAGCGGGGATGGGGAATGAGCAGTTCTTC. Its translation: CASSLRGLAGMGNEQFF.

The V and J genes are TRBV19 and TRBJ1-1; D remains ambiguous. Germline loops: CDR1 LNHDA, CDR2 SQIVND (reference sequence). The length of the CDR3 is 16 residues. V was trimmed by 2 bases and J by 4 bases, leaving 17 bases between them. CDR3: CASSISGGVQSTEAFF. CDR3 sequence (DNA): TGTGCCAGTAGTATAAGTGGCGGAGTCCAAAGCACTGAAGCTTTCTTT.

The V and J genes are TRBV10-3 and TRBJ2-7; TRBD1 might be the D (5 bases). The CDR3 contains 13 residues. The germline V and J ends were trimmed by 4 bases and 3 bases, with 10 bases remaining between them. Germline V gene data show CDR1 as ENHRY and CDR2 as SYGVKD. The CDR3 region has the DNA TGTGCCATCAGTGGACAGCTAAGCTACGAGCAGTACTTC. Its translation: CAISGQLSYEQYF.

This clone was seen a handful of times. The V and J genes are TRBV2 and TRBJ2-2; 8 bases are a match to TRBD1. J gave up 5 bases and V 6 bases, and 5 bases lay outside the gene matches. This CDR3 has 14 residues. Germline V CDR1 and CDR2: SNHLY, FYNNEI. In DNA form, the CDR3 reads TGTGCCAGCAGCCTGGACAGGGCAACCGGGGAGCTGTTTTTT. This sequence encodes CASSLDRATGELFF.

The chain couples TRBV6-1 to TRBJ1-6, with D uncertain. There are 13 residues in the CDR3. CDR1 is MNHNS, CDR2 SASEGT, per germline. Deletions cut 6 bases from V and 13 bases from J, with 16 bases between. The CDR3 loop reads CASSPGSLRPLHF. CDR3 sequence (DNA): TGTGCCAGCAGCCCCGGGTCCCTCCGGCCCCTCCACTTT.

The chain is built from TRBV6-5 and TRBJ2-5; D remains ambiguous. V lost 5 bases, J lost 1 base, and 11 bases lay in between. The germline CDR1 and CDR2 sequences are MNHEY and SVGAGI. This CDR3 has 14 residues. The CDR3 reads CASSDTSTQETQYF. Here the CDR3 DNA reads TGTGCCAGCAGTGACACCTCGACCCAAGAGACCCAGTACTTC.